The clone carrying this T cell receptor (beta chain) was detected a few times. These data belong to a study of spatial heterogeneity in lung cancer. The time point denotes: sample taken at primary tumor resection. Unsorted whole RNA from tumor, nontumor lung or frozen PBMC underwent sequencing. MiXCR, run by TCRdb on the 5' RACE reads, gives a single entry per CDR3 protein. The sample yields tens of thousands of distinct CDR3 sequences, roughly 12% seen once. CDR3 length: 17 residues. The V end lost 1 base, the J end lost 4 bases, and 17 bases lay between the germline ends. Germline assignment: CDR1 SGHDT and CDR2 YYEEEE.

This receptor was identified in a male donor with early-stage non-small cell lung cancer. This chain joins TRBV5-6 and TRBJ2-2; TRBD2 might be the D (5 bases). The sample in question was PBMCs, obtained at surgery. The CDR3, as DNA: TGTGCCAGCAGCTTGTACGGCCGGGGTGGTCGCACCGGGGAGCTGTTTTTT. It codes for CASSLYGRGGRTGELFF.